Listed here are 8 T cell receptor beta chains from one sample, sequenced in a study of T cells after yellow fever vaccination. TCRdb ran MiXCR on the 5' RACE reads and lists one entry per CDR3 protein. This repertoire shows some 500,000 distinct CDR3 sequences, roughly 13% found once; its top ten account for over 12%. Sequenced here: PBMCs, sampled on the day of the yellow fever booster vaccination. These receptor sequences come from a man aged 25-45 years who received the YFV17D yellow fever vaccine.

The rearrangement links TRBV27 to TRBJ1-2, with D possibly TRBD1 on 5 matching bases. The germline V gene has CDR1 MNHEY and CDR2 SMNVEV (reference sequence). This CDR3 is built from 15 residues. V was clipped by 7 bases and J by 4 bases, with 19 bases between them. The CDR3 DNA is TGTGCCAGCAAGAACGCCGACAGAAGATCCTATGGCTACACCTTC. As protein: CASKNADRRSYGYTF.

CDR3 nucleotides: TGTGCCACCAGCAGAGATCTACACCAAGAGACCCAGTACTTC. Translation: CATSRDLHQETQYF. The chain carries TRBV15 and TRBJ2-5; no firm D call. Deletions cut 0 bases from V and 0 bases from J, with 5 bases between. CDR3 length: 14 residues. Germline V CDR1 and CDR2: LNHNV, YYDKDF (reference sequence).

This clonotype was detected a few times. CDR3 sequence reads: CASSQALAVNTGELFF. The CDR3 region has the DNA TGCGCCAGCAGCCAAGCCCTAGCGGTCAACACCGGGGAGCTGTTTTTT. The rearrangement joins TRBV4-3 to TRBJ2-2; 7 bases map to TRBD2. Germline V CDR1 and CDR2: LGHNA, YSLEER. The CDR3 runs to 16 residues. With 1 base clipped from V and 2 bases from J, the junction kept 4 bases outside the gene matches.

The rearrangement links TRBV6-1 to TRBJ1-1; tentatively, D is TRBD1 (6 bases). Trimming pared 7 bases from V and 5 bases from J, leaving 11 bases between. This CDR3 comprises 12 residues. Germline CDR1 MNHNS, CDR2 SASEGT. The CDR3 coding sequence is TGTGCCAGCAAGCGGGGGCGTACTGAAGCTTTCTTT. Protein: CASKRGRTEAFF.

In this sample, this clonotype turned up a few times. CDR3 sequence: CSARDLSGRFYNEQFF. The CDR3 DNA reads as TGCAGTGCTAGAGATCTTAGCGGGAGGTTTTACAATGAGCAGTTCTTC. This chain connects TRBV20-1 to TRBJ2-1; 10 bases are shared with TRBD2. J lost 4 bases, V lost 0 bases, and 6 bases had no gene match. The CDR3 runs to 16 residues. Germline V gene lookup returns CDR1 DFQATT and CDR2 SNEGSKA (reference sequence).

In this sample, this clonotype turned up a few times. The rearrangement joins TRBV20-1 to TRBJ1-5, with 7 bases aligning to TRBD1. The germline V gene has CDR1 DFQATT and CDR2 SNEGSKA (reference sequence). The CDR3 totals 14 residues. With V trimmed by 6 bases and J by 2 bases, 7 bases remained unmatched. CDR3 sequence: CSAKTGSGNQPQHF. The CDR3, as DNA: TGCAGTGCCAAGACAGGGTCGGGCAATCAGCCCCAGCATTTT.

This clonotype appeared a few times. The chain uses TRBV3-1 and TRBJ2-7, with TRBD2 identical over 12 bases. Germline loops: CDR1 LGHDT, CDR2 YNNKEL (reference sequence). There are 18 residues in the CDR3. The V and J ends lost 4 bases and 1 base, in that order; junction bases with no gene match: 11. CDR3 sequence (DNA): TGTGCCAGCAGCCTCTTTCGGATGACTAGCGGGGGTTCCTACGAGCAGTACTTC. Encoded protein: CASSLFRMTSGGSYEQYF.

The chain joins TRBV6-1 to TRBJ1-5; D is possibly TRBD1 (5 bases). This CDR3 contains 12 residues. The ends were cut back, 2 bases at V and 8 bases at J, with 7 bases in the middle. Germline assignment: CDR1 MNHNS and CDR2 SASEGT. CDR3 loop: CASSEQGEPQHF. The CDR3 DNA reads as TGTGCCAGCAGTGAACAGGGCGAGCCCCAGCATTTT.